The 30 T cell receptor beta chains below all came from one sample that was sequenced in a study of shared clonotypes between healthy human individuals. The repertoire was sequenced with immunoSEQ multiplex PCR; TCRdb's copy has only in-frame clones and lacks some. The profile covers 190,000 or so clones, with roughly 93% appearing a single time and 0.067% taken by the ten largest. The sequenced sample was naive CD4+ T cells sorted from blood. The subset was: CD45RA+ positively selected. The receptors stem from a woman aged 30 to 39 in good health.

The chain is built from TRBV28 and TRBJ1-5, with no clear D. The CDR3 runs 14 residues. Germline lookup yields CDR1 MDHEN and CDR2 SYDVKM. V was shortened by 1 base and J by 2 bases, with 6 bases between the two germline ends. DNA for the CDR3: TGTGCCAGCAGTTTATTCCTCGGCAATCAGCCCCAGCATTTT. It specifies CASSLFLGNQPQHF.

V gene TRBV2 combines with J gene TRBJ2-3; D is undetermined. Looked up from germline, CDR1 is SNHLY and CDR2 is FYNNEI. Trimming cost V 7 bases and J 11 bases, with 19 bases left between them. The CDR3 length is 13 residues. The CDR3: CASKVVAARRQYF. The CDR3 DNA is TGTGCCAGCAAAGTGGTGGCGGCCCGACGGCAGTATTTT.

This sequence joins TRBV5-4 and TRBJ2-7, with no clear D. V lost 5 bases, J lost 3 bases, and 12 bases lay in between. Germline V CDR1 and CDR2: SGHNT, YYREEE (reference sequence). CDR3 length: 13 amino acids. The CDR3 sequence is CASSKENGYEQYF. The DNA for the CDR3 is TGTGCCAGCAGTAAAGAAAATGGCTACGAGCAGTACTTC.

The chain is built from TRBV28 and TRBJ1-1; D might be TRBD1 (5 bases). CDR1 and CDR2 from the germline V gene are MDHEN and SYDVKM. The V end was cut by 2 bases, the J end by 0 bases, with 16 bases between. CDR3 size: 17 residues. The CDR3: CASSLGGRGRMNTEAFF. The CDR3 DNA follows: TGTGCCAGCAGTTTAGGAGGGAGGGGACGGATGAACACTGAAGCTTTCTTT.

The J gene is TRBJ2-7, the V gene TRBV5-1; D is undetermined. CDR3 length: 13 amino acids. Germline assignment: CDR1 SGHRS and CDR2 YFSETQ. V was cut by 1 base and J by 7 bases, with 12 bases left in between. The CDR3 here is CASSLTNQLEQYF. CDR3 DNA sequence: TGCGCCAGCAGCTTGACAAACCAGCTTGAGCAGTACTTC.

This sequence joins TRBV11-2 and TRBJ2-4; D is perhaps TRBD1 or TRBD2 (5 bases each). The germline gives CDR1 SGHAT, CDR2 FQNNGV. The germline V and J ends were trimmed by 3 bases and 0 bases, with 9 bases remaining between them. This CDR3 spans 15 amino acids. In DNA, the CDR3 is TGTGCCAGCAGCTTGGGGACGATAGCCAAAAACATTCAGTACTTC. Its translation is CASSLGTIAKNIQYF.

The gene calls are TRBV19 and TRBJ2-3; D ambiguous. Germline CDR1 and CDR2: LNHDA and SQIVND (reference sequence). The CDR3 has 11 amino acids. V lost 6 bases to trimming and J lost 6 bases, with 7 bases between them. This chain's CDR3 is CASSLGDTQYF. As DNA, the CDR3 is TGTGCCAGTAGCCTAGGTGATACGCAGTATTTT.

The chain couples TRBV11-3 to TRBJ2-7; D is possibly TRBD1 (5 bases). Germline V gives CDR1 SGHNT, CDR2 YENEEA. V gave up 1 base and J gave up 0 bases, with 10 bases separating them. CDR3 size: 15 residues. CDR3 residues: CASSLGQGTSYEQYF. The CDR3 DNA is TGTGCCAGCAGCTTAGGGCAGGGCACCTCCTACGAGCAGTACTTC.

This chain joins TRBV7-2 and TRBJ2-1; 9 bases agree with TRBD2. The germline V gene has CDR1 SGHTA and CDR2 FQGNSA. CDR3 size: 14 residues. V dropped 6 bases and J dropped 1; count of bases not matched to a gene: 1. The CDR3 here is CASSLAGSYNEQFF. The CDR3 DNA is TGTGCCAGCAGTCTAGCGGGATCCTACAATGAGCAGTTCTTC.

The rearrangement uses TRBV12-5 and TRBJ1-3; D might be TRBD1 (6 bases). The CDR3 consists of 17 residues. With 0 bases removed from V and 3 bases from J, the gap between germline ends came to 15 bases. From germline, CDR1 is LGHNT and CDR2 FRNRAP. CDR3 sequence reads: CASGLVHPGDNGNTIYF. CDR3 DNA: TGTGCTAGTGGTTTGGTACATCCAGGGGATAATGGAAACACCATATATTTT.

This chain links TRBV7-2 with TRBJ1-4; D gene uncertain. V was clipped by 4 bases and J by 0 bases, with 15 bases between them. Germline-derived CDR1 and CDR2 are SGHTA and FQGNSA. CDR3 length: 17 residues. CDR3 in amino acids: CASSSEPLIATNEKLFF. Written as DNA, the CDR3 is TGTGCCAGCAGCTCTGAACCACTCATTGCAACTAATGAAAAACTGTTTTTT.

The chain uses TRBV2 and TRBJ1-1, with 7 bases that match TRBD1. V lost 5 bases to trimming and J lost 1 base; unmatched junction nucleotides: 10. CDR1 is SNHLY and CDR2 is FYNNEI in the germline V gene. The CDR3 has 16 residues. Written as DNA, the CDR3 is TGTGCCAGCAGTCCTGACAGGGCCGTCGGGAACACTGAAGCTTTCTTT. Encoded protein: CASSPDRAVGNTEAFF.

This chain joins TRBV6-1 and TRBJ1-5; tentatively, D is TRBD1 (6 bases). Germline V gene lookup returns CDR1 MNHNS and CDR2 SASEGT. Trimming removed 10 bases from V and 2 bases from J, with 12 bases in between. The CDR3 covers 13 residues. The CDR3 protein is CATQGQGNQPQHF. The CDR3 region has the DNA TGTGCCACCCAGGGACAAGGCAATCAGCCCCAGCATTTT.

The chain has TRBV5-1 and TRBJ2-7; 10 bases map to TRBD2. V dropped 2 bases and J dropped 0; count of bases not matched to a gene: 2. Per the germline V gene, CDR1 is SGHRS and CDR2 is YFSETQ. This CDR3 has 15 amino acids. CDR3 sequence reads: CASSFLAGDSYEQYF. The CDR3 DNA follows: TGCGCCAGCAGCTTTCTAGCGGGAGACTCCTACGAGCAGTACTTC.

CDR3 sequence (DNA): TGTGCCAGTAGTATGACGAGGGAGAGGACAGATACGCAGTATTTT. It translates to CASSMTRERTDTQYF. This chain uses TRBV19 with TRBJ2-3; D might be TRBD2 (5 bases). The length of the CDR3 is 15 residues. CDR1 is LNHDA, CDR2 SQIVND, per germline (reference sequence). V was pared by 3 bases and J by 3 bases, with 13 bases between. Filled out from reference TRBV19 and TRBJ2-3, the complete variable domain reads DGGITQSPKYLFRKEGQNVTLSCEQNLNHDAMYWYRQDPGQGLRLIYYSQIVNDFQKGDIAEGYSVSREKKESFPLTVTSAQKNPTAFYLCASSMTRERTDTQYFGPGTRLTVL.

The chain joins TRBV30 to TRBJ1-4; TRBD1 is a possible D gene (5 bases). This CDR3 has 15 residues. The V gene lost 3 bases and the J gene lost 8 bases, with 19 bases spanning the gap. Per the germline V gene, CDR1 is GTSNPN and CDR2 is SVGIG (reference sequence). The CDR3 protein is CAWSQGVSQEEKLFF. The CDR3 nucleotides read TGTGCCTGGAGCCAGGGAGTTTCCCAGGAGGAAAAACTGTTTTTT.

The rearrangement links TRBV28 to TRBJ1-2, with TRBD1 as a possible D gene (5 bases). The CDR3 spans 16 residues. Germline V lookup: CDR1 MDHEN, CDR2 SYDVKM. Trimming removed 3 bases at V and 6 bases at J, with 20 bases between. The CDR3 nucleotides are TGTGCCAGCAGTTTCCTTGAGGCCGCGGGGCTAAATGGCTACACCTTC. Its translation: CASSFLEAAGLNGYTF.

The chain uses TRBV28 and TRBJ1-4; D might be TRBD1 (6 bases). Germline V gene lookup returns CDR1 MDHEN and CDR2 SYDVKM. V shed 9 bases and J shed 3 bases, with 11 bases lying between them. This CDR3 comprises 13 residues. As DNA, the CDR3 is TGTGCCAGTAGGGGGGGTGCTAATGAAAAACTGTTTTTT. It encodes CASRGGANEKLFF.

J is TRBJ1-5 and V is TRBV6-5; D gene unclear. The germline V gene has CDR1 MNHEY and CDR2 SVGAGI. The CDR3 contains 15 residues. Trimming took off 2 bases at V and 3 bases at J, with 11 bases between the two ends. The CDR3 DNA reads TGTGCCAGCAGTTACAAGGGAGGACCCAATCAGCCCCAGCATTTT. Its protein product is CASSYKGGPNQPQHF.

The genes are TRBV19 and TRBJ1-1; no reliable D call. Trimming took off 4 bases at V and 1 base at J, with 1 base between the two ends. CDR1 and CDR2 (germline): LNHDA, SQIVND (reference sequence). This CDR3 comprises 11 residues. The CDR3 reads CASSRNTEAFF. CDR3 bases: TGTGCCAGTAGTAGGAACACTGAAGCTTTCTTT.

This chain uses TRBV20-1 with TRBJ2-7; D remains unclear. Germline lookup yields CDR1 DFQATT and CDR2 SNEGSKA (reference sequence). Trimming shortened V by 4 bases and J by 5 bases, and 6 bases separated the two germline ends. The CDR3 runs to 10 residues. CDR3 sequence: CSAKHDEQYF. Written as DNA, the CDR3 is TGCAGTGCTAAACACGACGAGCAGTACTTC.

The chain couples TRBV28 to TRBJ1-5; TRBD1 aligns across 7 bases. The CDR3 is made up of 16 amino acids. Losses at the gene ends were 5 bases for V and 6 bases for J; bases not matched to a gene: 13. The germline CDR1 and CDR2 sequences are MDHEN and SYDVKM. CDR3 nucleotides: TGTGCCAGCAGTCCCACCGCAGGGGGGTATAGTCAGCCCCAGCATTTT. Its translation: CASSPTAGGYSQPQHF.

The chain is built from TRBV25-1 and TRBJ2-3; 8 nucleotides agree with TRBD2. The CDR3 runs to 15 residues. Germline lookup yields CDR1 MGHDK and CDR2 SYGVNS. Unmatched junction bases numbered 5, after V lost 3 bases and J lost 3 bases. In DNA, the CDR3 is TGTGCCAGCAGTGATGTTGCGGGAGGTACAGATACGCAGTATTTT. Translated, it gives CASSDVAGGTDTQYF.

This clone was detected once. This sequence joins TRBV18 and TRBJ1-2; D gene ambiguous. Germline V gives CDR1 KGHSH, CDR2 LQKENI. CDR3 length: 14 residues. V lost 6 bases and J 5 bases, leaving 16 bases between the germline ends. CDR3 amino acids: CASSPSGLEYGYTF. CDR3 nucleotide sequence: TGTGCCAGCTCCCCCTCGGGTCTCGAGTATGGCTACACCTTC.

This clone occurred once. The CDR3 nucleotides are TGTGCCAGCAGTGAAGGAAGGACTAGCGGGTTTACCTACGAGCAGTACTTC. This gives the protein CASSEGRTSGFTYEQYF. V gene TRBV25-1 combines with J gene TRBJ2-7; 11 bases line up with TRBD2. Germline CDR1 MGHDK, CDR2 SYGVNS. The CDR3 extends over 17 amino acids. V trimming: 2 bases; J trimming: 2 bases; junction bases outside the gene matches: 8.

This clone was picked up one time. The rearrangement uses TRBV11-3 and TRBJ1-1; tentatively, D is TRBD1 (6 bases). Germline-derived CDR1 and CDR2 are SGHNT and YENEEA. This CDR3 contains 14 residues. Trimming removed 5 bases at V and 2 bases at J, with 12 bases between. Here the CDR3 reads CASSPQGDNTEAFF. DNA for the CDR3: TGTGCCAGCAGCCCACAGGGAGACAACACTGAAGCTTTCTTT. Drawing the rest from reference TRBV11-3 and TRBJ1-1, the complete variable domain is EAGVVQSPRYKIIEKKQPVAFWCNPISGHNTLYWYLQNLGQGPELLIRYENEEAVDDSQLPKDRFSAERLKGVDSTLKIQPAELGDSAVYLCASSPQGDNTEAFFGQGTRLTVV.

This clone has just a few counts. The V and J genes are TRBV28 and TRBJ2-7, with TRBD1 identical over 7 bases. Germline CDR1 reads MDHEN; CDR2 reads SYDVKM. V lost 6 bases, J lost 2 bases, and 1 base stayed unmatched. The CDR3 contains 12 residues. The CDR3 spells CASRGQPYEQYF. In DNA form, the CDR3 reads TGTGCCAGCAGGGGACAGCCCTACGAGCAGTACTTC.

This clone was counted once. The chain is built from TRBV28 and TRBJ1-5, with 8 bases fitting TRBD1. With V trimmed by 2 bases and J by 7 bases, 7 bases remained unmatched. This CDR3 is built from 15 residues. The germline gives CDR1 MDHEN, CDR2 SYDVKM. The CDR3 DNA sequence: TGTGCCAGCAGTTTAGGTTACAGGGGGGACCAGCCCCAGCATTTT. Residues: CASSLGYRGDQPQHF.

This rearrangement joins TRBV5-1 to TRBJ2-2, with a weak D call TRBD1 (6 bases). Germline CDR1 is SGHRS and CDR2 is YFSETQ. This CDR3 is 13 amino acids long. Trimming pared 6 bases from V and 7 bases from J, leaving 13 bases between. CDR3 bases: TGCGCCAGCACCCAACAGGGTTTCGGGGAGCTGTTTTTT. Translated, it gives CASTQQGFGELFF.

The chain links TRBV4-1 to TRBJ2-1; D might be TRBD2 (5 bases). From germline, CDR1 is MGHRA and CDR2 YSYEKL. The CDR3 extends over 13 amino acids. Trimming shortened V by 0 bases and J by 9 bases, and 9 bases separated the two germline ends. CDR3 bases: TGCGCCAGCAGCCAAGAAGCGGATACTGAGCAGTTCTTC. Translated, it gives CASSQEADTEQFF.